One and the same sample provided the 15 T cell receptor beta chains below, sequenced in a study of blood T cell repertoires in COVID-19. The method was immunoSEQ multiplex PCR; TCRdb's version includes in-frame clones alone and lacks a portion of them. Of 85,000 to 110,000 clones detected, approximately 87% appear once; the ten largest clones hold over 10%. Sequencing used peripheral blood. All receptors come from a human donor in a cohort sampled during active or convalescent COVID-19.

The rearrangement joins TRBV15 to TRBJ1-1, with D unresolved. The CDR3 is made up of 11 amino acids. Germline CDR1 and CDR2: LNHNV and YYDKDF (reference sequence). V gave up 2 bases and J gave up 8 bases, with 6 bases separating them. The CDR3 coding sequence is TGTGCCACCAGCAGAATGACAGAAGCTTTCTTT. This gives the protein CATSRMTEAFF.

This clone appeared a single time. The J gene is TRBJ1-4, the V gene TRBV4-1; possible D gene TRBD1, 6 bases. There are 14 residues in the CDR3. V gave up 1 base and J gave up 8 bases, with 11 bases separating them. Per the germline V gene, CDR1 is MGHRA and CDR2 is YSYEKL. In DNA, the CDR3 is TGCGCCAGCAGCCAAGGTCAAGACAGGGAAAAACTGTTTTTT. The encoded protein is CASSQGQDREKLFF.

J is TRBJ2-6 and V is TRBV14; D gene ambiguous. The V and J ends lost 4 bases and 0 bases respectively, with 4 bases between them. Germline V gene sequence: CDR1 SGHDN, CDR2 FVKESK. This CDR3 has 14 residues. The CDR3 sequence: CASSPSSGANVLTF. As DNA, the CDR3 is TGTGCCAGCAGCCCTAGCTCTGGGGCCAACGTCCTGACTTTC. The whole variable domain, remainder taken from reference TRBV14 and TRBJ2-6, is EAGVTQFPSHSVIEKGQTVTLRCDPISGHDNLYWYRRVMGKEIKFLLHFVKESKQDESGMPNNRFLAERTGGTYSTLKVQPAELEDSGVYFCASSPSSGANVLTFGAGSRLTVL.

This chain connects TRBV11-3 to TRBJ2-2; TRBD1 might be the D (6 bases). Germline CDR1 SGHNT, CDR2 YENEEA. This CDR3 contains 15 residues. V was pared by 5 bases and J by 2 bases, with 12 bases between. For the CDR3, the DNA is TGTGCCAGCAGCCCGGGGACAATTAACACCGGGGAGCTGTTTTTT. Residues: CASSPGTINTGELFF.

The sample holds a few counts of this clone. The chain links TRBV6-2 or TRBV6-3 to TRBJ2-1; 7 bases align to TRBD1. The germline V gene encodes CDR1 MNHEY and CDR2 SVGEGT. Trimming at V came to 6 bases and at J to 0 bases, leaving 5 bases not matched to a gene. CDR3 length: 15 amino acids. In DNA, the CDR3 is TGTGCCAGCAGCCCGGGACAGAGCTCCTACAATGAGCAGTTCTTC. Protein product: CASSPGQSSYNEQFF.

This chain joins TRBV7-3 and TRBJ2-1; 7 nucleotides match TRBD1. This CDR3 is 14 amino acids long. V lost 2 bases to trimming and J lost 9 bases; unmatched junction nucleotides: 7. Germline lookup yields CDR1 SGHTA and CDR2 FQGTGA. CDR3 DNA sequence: TGTGCCAGCAGCTTAGAGGGGGCGAGCGGTGAGCAGTTCTTC. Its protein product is CASSLEGASGEQFF.

The CDR3 here is CASSQRGGTGELFF. CDR3 DNA: TGTGCCAGCAGCCAAAGGGGGGGGACCGGGGAGCTGTTTTTT. The rearrangement uses TRBV3-1 (or the pseudogene TRBV3-2) and TRBJ2-2; D may be TRBD2 (7 bases). V was clipped by 2 bases and J by 5 bases, with 9 bases between them. This CDR3 is built from 14 residues. Germline CDR1 and CDR2: LGHDT and YNNKEL (reference sequence).

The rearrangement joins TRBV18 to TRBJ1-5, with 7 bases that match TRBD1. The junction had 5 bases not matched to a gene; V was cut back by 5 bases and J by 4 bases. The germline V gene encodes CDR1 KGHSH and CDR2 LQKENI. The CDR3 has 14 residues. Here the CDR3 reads CASSLGQANQPQHF. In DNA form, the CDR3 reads TGTGCCAGCTCATTAGGACAGGCAAATCAGCCCCAGCATTTT.

This chain's CDR3 is CASTGGANTQYF. CDR3 DNA sequence: TGTGCCAGTACAGGGGGCGCGAATACGCAGTATTTT. The chain is built from TRBV19 and TRBJ2-3, with TRBD1 matching over 8 bases. This CDR3 is built from 12 residues. Germline loops: CDR1 LNHDA, CDR2 SQIVND (reference sequence). V dropped 7 bases and J dropped 7; count of bases not matched to a gene: 4.

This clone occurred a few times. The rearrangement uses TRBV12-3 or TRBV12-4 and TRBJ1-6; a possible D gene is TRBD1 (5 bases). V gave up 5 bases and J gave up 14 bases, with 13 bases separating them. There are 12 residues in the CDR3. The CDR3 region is CASSTWGVTLHF. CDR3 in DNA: TGTGCCAGCAGTACTTGGGGGGTCACCCTCCACTTT.

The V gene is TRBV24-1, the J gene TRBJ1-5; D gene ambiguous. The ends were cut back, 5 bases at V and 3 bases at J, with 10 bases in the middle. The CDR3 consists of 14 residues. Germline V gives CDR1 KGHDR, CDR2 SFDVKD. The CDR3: CATSATTNNQPQHF. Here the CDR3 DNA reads TGTGCCACCAGTGCCACTACGAACAATCAGCCCCAGCATTTT.

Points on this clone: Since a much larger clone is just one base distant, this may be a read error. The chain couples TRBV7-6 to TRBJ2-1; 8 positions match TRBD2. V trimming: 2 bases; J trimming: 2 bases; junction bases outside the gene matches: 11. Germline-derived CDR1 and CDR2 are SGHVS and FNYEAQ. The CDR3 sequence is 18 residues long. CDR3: CASSLKVWRGAAYNEQFF. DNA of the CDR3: TGTGCCAGCAGCTTAAAAGTGTGGCGGGGGGCAGCCTACAATGAGCAGTTCTTC.

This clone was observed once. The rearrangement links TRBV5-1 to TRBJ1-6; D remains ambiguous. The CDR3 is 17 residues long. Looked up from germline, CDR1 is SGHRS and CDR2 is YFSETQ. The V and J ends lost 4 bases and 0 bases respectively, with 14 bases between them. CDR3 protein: CASSPTGVSSYNSPLHF. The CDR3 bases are TGCGCCAGCAGCCCGACCGGGGTGAGCTCCTATAATTCACCCCTCCACTTT.

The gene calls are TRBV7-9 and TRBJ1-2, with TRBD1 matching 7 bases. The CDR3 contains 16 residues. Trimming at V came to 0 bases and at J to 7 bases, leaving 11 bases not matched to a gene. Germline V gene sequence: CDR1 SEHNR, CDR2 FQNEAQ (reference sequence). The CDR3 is CASSLAGGAASGGYTF. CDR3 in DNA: TGTGCCAGCAGCTTAGCAGGGGGCGCGGCGTCGGGTGGCTACACCTTC.

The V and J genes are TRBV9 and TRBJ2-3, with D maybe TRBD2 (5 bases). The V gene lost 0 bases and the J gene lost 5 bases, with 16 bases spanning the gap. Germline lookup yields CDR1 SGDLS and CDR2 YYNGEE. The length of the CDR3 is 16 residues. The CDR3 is CASSVASGIAGDTQYF. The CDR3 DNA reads TGTGCCAGCAGCGTAGCTTCCGGGATTGCGGGAGATACGCAGTATTTT.